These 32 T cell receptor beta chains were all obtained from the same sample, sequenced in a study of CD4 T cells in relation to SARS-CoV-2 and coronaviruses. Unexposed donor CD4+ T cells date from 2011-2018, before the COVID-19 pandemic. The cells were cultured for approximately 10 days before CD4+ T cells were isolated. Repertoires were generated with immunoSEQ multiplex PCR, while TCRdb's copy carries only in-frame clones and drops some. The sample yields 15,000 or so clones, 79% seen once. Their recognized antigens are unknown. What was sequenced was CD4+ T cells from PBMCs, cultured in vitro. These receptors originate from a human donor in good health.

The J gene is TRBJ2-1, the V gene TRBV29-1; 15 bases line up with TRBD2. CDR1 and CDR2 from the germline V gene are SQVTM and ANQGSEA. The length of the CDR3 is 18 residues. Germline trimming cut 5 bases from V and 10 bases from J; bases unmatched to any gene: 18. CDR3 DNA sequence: TGCAGCGTTCCTCACCCTCTCGGACTAGCGGGGGGGCTCTTGGAGCAGTTCTTC. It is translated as CSVPHPLGLAGGLLEQFF.

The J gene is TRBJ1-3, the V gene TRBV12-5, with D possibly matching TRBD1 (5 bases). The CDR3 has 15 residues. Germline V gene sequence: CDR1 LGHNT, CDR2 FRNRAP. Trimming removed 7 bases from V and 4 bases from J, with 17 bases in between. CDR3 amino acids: CASASGETGGNTIYF. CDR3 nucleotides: TGTGCTAGTGCATCGGGGGAAACTGGAGGAAACACCATATATTTT.

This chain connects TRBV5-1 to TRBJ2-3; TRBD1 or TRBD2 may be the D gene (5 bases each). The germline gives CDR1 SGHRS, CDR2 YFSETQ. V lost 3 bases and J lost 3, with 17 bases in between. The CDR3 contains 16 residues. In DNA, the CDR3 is TGCGCCAGCAGCTCCCCCCCGGGGCGGGTGACAGATACGCAGTATTTT. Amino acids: CASSSPPGRVTDTQYF.

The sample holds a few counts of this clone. For the CDR3, the DNA is TGTGCCAGCAGCTTCAGCCAGGGGGACACTGAAGCTTTCTTT. The encoded protein is CASSFSQGDTEAFF. J is TRBJ1-1 and V is TRBV9; 7 nucleotides match TRBD1. The CDR3 is 14 residues long. Germline values: CDR1 SGDLS, CDR2 YYNGEE. Germline trimming cut 4 bases from V and 3 bases from J; bases unmatched to any gene: 6.

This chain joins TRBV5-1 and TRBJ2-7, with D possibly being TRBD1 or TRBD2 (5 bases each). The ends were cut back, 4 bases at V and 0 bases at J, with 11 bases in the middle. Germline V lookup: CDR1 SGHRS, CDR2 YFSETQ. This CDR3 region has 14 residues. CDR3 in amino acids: CASSTQGASYEQYF. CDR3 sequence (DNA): TGCGCCAGCAGCACCCAGGGAGCCTCCTACGAGCAGTACTTC.

CDR3 amino acids: CASSQTTLAGGPRDTQYF. For the CDR3, the DNA is TGTGCCAGCAGCCAGACGACGCTAGCGGGAGGGCCAAGAGATACGCAGTATTTT. The rearrangement uses TRBV3-1 (or the pseudogene TRBV3-2) and TRBJ2-3, with TRBD2 matching 12 bases. This CDR3 contains 18 residues. Germline CDR1 LGHDT, CDR2 YNNKEL (reference sequence). Unmatched junction bases numbered 12, after V lost 3 bases and J lost 5 bases.

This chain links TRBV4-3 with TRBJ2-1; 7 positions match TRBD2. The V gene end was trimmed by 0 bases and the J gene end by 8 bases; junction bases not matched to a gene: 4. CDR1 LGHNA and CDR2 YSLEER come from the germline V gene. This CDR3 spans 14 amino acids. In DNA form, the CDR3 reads TGCGCCAGCAGCCAAGATTCAGGGAGGGATGAGCAGTTCTTC. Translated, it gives CASSQDSGRDEQFF.

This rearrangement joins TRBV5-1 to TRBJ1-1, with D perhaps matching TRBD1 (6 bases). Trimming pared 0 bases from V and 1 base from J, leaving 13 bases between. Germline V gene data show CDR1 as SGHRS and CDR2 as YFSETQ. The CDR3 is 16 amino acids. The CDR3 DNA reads TGCGCCAGCAGCTTGGACCGGATACAGGGGAACACTGAAGCTTTCTTT. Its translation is CASSLDRIQGNTEAFF.

In DNA form, the CDR3 reads TGCGCCAGCAGCTTAAGTGGGGCCCAAGAGACCCAGTACTTC. This sequence encodes CASSLSGAQETQYF. The chain combines TRBV5-1 with TRBJ2-5; maybe TRBD1 (5 bases). This CDR3 is 14 amino acids long. Trimming removed 2 bases at V and 1 base at J, with 9 bases between. Per germline, CDR1 SGHRS and CDR2 YFSETQ.

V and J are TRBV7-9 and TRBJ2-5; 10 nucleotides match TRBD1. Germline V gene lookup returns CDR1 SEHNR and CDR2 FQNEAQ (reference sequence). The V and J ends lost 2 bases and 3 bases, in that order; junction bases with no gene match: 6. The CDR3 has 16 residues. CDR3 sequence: CASSLHRGTGEETQYF. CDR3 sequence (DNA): TGTGCCAGCAGCTTACATAGGGGGACAGGGGAAGAGACCCAGTACTTC.

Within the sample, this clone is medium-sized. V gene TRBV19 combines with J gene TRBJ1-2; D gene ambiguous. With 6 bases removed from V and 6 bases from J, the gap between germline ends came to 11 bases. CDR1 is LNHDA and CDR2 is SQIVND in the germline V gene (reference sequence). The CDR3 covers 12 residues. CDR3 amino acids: CASSGISNGYTF. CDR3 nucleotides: TGTGCCAGTAGCGGGATAAGTAATGGCTACACCTTC.

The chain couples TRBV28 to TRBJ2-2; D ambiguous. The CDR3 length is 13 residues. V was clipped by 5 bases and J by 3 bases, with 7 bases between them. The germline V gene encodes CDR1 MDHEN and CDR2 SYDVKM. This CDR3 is CASSVVYTGELFF. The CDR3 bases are TGTGCCAGCAGTGTAGTTTACACCGGGGAGCTGTTTTTT.

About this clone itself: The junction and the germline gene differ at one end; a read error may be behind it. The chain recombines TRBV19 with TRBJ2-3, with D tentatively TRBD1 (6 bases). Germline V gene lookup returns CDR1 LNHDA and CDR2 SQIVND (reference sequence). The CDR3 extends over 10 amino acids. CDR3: CASSGHRVPF. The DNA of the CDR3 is TGTGCCAGTAGTGGACACAGGGTGCCCTTT.

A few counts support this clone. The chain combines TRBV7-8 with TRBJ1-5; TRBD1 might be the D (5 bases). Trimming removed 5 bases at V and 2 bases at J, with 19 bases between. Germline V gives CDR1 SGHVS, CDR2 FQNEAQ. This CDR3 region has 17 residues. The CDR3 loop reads CASSPRTGVFRNQPQHF. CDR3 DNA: TGTGCCAGCAGCCCTAGAACAGGAGTTTTTCGCAATCAGCCCCAGCATTTT.

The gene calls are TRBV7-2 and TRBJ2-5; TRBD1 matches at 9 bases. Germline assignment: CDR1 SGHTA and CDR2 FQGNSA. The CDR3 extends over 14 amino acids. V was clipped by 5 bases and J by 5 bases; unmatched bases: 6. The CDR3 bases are TGTGCCAGCAGCCAGGGACAGGGTAGGGAGACCCAGTACTTC. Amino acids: CASSQGQGRETQYF.

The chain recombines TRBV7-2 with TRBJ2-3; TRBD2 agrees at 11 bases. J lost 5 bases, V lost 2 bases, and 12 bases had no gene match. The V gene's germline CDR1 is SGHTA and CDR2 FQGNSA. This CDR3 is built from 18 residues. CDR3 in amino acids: CASSLSGVAGGPRDTQYF. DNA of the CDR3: TGTGCCAGCAGCTTAAGCGGGGTAGCGGGGGGGCCGAGAGATACGCAGTATTTT. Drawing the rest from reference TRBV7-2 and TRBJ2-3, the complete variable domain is GAGVSQSPSNKVTEKGKDVELRCDPISGHTALYWYRQSLGQGLEFLIYFQGNSAPDKSGLPSDRFSAERTGGSVSTLTIQRTQQEDSAVYLCASSLSGVAGGPRDTQYFGPGTRLTVL.

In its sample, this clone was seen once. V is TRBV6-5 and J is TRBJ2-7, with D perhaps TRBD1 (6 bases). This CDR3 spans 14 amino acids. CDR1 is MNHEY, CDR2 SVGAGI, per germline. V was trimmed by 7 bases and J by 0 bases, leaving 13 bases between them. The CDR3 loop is CASILSGHSYEQYF. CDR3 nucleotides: TGTGCCAGCATTCTGTCGGGACACTCCTACGAGCAGTACTTC.

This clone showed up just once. CDR3 residues: CASSSHRRSDEQYF. CDR3 in DNA: TGCGCCAGCAGCTCCCACAGACGCTCGGACGAGCAGTACTTC. V gene TRBV4-3 combines with J gene TRBJ2-7; no reliable D call. V was trimmed by 5 bases and J by 5 bases, leaving 16 bases between them. Germline V gene lookup returns CDR1 LGHNA and CDR2 YSLEER. The CDR3 sequence is 14 residues long.

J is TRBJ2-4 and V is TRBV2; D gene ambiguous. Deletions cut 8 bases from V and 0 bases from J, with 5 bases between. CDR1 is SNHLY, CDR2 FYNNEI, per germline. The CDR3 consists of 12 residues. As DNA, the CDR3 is TGTGCCAGCCGCATAGCCAAAAACATTCAGTACTTC. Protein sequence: CASRIAKNIQYF.

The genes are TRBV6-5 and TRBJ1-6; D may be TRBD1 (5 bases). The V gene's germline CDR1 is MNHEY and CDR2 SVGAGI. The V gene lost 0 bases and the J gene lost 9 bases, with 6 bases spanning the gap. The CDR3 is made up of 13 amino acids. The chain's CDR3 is CASSYSRVSPLHF. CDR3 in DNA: TGTGCCAGCAGTTACTCCAGGGTTTCACCCCTCCACTTT.

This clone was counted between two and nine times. CDR3 sequence (DNA): TGTGCCAGCAGTCTACAGGGGACCGCGGCACGAGATACGCAGTATTTT. It yields the protein CASSLQGTAARDTQYF. The chain combines TRBV2 with TRBJ2-3; 7 bases map to TRBD1. The V and J ends lost 5 bases and 5 bases, in that order; junction bases with no gene match: 13. The CDR3 extends over 16 amino acids. The germline CDR1 and CDR2 sequences are SNHLY and FYNNEI.

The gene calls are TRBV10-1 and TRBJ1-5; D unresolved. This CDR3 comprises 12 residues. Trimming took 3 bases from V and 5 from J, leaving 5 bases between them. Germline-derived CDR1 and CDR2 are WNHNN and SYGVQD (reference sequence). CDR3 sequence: CASSDGDQPQHF. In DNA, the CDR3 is TGCGCCAGCAGTGATGGGGATCAGCCCCAGCATTTT.

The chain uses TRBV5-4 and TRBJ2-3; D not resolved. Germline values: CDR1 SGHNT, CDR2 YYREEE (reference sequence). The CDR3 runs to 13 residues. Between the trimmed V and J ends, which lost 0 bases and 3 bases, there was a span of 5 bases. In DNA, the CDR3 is TGTGCCAGCAGCTTGGAAGGGACAGATACGCAGTATTTT. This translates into CASSLEGTDTQYF.

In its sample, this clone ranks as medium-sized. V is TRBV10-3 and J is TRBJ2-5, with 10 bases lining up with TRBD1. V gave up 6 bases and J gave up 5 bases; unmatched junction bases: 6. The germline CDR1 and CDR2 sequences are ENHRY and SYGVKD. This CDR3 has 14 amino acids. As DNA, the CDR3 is TGTGCCATCAGGGGGACAGGGGAGTCTGAGACCCAGTACTTC. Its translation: CAIRGTGESETQYF.

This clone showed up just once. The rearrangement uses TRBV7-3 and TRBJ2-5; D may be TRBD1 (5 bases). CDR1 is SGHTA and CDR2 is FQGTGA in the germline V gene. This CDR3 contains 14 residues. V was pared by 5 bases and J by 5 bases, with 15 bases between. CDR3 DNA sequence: TGTGCCAGCAGCCCCGGGCAGGGATACGAGACCCAGTACTTC. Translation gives CASSPGQGYETQYF.

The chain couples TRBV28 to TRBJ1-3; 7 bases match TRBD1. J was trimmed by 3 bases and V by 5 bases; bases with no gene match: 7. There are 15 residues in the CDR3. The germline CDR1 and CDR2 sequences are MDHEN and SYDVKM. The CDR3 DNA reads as TGTGCCAGCAGTGGAACAGGGGTAGTTGGAAACACCATATATTTT. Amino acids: CASSGTGVVGNTIYF.

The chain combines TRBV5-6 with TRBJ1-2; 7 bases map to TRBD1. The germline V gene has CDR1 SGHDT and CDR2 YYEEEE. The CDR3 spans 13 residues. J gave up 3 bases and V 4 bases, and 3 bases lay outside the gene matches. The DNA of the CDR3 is TGTGCCAGCAGCCCAGACAGGGACTATGGCTACACCTTC. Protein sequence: CASSPDRDYGYTF.

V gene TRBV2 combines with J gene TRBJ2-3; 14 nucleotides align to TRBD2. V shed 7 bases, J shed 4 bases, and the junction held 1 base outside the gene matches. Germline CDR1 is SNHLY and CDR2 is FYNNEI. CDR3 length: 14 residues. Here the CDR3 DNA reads TGTGCCAGCATGGGACTAGCGGGAGCAGATACGCAGTATTTT. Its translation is CASMGLAGADTQYF.

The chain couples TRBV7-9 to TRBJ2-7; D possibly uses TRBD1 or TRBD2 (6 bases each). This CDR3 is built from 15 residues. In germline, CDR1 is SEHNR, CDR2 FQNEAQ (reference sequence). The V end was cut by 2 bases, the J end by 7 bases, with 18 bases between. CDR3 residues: CASSLRGPGVVEQYF. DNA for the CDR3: TGTGCCAGCAGCTTACGGGGGCCTGGAGTTGTGGAGCAGTACTTC. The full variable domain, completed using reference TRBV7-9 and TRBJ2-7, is DTGVSQNPRHKITKRGQNVTFRCDPISEHNRLYWYRQTLGQGPEFLTYFQNEAQLEKSRLLSDRFSAERPKGSFSTLEIQRTEQGDSAMYLCASSLRGPGVVEQYFGPGTRLTVT.

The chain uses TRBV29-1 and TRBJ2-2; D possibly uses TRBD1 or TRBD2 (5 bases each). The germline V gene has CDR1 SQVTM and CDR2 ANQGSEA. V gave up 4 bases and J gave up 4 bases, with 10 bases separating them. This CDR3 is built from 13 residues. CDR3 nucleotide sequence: TGCAGCGTTGTGAGGGGCGGCACCGGGGAGCTGTTTTTT. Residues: CSVVRGGTGELFF.

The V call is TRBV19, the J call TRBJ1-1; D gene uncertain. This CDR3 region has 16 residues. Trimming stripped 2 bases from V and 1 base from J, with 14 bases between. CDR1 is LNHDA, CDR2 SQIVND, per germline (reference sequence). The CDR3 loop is CASSIWGSGRNTEAFF. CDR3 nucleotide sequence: TGTGCCAGTAGTATATGGGGATCGGGGAGGAACACTGAAGCTTTCTTT.

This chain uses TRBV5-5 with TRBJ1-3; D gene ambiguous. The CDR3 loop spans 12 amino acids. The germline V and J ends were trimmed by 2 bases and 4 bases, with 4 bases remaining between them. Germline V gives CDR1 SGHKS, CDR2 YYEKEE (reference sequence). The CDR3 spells CASSFDGNTIYF. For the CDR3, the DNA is TGTGCCAGCAGCTTTGACGGAAACACCATATATTTT.